Sequencing of this TCR beta chain was carried out in a study of Tregs in tolerant kidney transplant recipients. About the research overall: CD4+CD25+CD127- cells came from approximately three-day belatacept mixed lymphocyte reactions, some with roughly 5-day graft donor restimulation. Recipient cells were told from donor cells by antibody staining. Overall study findings and caveats: Findings come from small patient numbers and require larger validation.

The CDR3 runs 13 residues. CDR1 is SGHRS and CDR2 is YFSETQ in the germline V gene. Trimming removed 1 base at V and 5 bases at J, with 10 bases between. Data came from immunoSEQ multiplex PCR; TCRdb stores just in-frame clones and leaves some out. The table records tens of thousands of clones, 82% of them present only once. A note on this clone: Its matching antigen is unknown.

The clonotype originates from a human donor in good health. Sequencing was carried out using Tregs from blood cultured with allogeneic cells. The V call is TRBV5-1, the J call TRBJ2-7, with a tentative D call TRBD2 (5 bases). CDR3 loop: CASSLRGPDEQYF. The CDR3 coding sequence is TGCGCCAGCAGCTTGAGAGGGCCCGACGAGCAGTACTTC.